Below, one TCR beta chain is given with its context. These data belong to a study of blood T cell repertoires in COVID-19. Data came from immunoSEQ multiplex PCR; TCRdb stores just in-frame clones and leaves some out. The sample contains under 200,000 clones, roughly 84% of which appear only once. V gave up 6 bases and J gave up 4 bases; unmatched junction bases: 8. There are 14 residues in the CDR3. The germline CDR1 and CDR2 sequences are MNHEY and SVGAGI. V is TRBV6-5 and J is TRBJ1-1; 7 bases align to TRBD1. The sequencing input was peripheral blood. The sequence was collected from a man younger than 35 with active or convalescent COVID-19. In DNA, the CDR3 is TGTGCCAGCAGCTACAGGGGCTGGACCACTGAAGCTTTCTTT. Protein product: CASSYRGWTTEAFF.